Listed below are T cell receptor beta chains from one sample, sequenced in a study of CD8 T cells in Susac syndrome. One entry per CDR3 protein, called by TCRdb with MiXCR from the immunoSEQ multiplex PCR reads. The sample lists 110,000 to 150,000 distinct CDR3 sequences; around 95% were seen once. Input material: CD4+ T cells from PBMCs. Receptor source: a human donor with Susac syndrome. Each CDR3 is given with its conserved first and last residue. Fields, in order: clone size, V gene, D gene, J gene, CDR3 protein, CDR3 DNA. A D gene is named only where the DNA matches it firmly. Clone size is not always given. Where it is, it says once, few, many or a class for expanded clones.

-,TRBV19,-,TRBJ1-1,CASSPPGGGTEAFF,TGTGCCAGTAGCCCACCCGGGGGGGGAACTGAAGCTTTCTTT
-,TRBV4-1,-,TRBJ2-2,CASSQDKTNTGELFF,TGCGCCAGCAGCCAAGATAAGACAAACACCGGGGAGCTGTTTTTT
-,TRBV9,-,TRBJ2-3,CASSGPTDTQYF,TGTGCCAGCAGCGGGCCCACAGATACGCAGTATTTT
-,TRBV29-1,TRBD1,TRBJ2-5,CSAGPGTGETQYF,TGCAGCGCTGGGCCCGGGACAGGGGAGACCCAGTACTTC
-,TRBV24-1,-,TRBJ2-3,CATSDRATDTQYF,TGTGCCACCAGCGACAGAGCCACAGATACGCAGTATTTT
-,TRBV3-1,-,TRBJ2-5,CASSQRQPPETQYF,TGTGCCAGCAGCCAAAGGCAACCCCCTGAGACCCAGTACTTC
-,TRBV6-5,-,TRBJ2-1,CASSSGTLSYNEQFF,TGTGCCAGCAGTTCAGGAACCCTCTCCTACAATGAGCAGTTCTTC
once,TRBV29-1,-,TRBJ1-1,CSVENRARITEAFF,TGCAGCGTTGAGAATCGGGCACGGATAACTGAAGCTTTCTTT
-,TRBV7-2,TRBD1,TRBJ1-1,CASSYRTGNTEAFF,TGTGCCAGCAGCTACCGGACAGGGAACACTGAAGCTTTCTTT
-,TRBV19,-,TRBJ1-2,CASSITQGRYTF,TGTGCCAGTAGTATAACCCAGGGCCGCTACACCTTC
-,TRBV28,-,TRBJ1-2,CASSPGTSGYGYTF,TGTGCCAGCAGTCCCGGGACGTCTGGCTATGGCTACACCTTC
-,TRBV6-4,-,TRBJ1-1,CASSDSARGGTEAFF,TGTGCCAGCAGTGACTCGGCCAGGGGTGGCACTGAAGCTTTCTTT
once,TRBV4-2,TRBD2,TRBJ2-1,CASSLASGRRDNEQFF,TGTGCCAGCAGCCTGGCTAGCGGGAGAAGGGACAATGAGCAGTTCTTC
-,TRBV28,TRBD2,TRBJ2-2,CASGFSGRRVGELFF,TGTGCCAGCGGGTTTAGCGGGAGGAGGGTCGGGGAGCTGTTTTTT
-,TRBV7-9,-,TRBJ1-2,CASSPSGRLGYTF,TGTGCCAGCAGCCCCTCTGGGAGGCTGGGCTACACCTTC
-,TRBV7-6,TRBD2,TRBJ2-6,CASSQGLAGFGGANVLTF,TGTGCCAGCAGCCAGGGACTAGCGGGGTTTGGTGGGGCCAACGTCCTGACTTTC
-,TRBV11-2,TRBD2,TRBJ2-1,CASSLGKKLAGASYNEQFF,TGTGCCAGCAGCTTAGGAAAAAAACTAGCGGGGGCGTCCTACAATGAGCAGTTCTTC
-,TRBV14,-,TRBJ2-3,CASSQGFIVTDTQYF,TGTGCCAGCAGCCAGGGGTTTATAGTCACAGATACGCAGTATTTT
-,TRBV20-1,TRBD1,TRBJ1-2,CSATQTGSGYTF,TGCAGTGCTACCCAGACAGGGAGCGGCTACACCTTC
-,TRBV14,-,TRBJ1-6,CASSQPPAGNNSPLHF,TGTGCCAGCAGCCAACCTCCGGCAGGGAATAATTCACCCCTCCACTTT
-,TRBV29-1,-,TRBJ2-3,CSVVESSSPDTQYF,TGCAGCGTCGTCGAGTCTAGTTCTCCAGATACGCAGTATTTT
-,TRBV3-1,-,TRBJ1-5,CASRAGGGDQPQHF,TGTGCCAGCAGAGCGGGGGGAGGCGATCAGCCCCAGCATTTT
-,TRBV20-1,-,TRBJ2-5,CSASKTGTRNYQETQYF,TGCAGTGCTAGCAAGACCGGGACACGTAATTATCAAGAGACCCAGTACTTC
-,TRBV20-1,TRBD1,TRBJ1-2,CSASPTGTDGYTF,TGCAGTGCTAGCCCGACAGGGACGGATGGCTACACCTTC
few,TRBV4-2,TRBD2,TRBJ2-3,CASSRILTSGSTDTQYF,TGTGCCAGCAGCCGAATCTTGACTAGCGGGAGCACAGATACGCAGTATTTT
-,TRBV19,TRBD1,TRBJ2-1,CASSVDRGSEQFF,TGTGCCAGTAGTGTCGACAGGGGGAGTGAGCAGTTCTTC
-,TRBV12-3/TRBV12-4,-,TRBJ2-3,CASRALGDTQYF,TGTGCCAGCAGGGCCCTGGGGGATACGCAGTATTTT
-,TRBV4-1,TRBD2,TRBJ2-7,CASSQRSSGTYLDEQYF,TGCGCCAGCAGCCAACGGAGCAGCGGGACCTATCTCGACGAGCAGTACTTC
-,TRBV3-1,-,TRBJ1-3,CASSLRGENTIYF,TGTGCCAGCAGCTTGAGGGGAGAAAACACCATATATTTT
-,TRBV25-1,-,TRBJ2-6,CASTPGARAGANVLTF,TGTGCCAGCACGCCGGGGGCGAGGGCTGGGGCCAACGTCCTGACTTTC
-,TRBV7-7,-,TRBJ2-4,CASSLLKRNQYF,TGTGCCAGCAGCTTATTGAAGAGGAATCAGTACTTC
once,TRBV6-5,TRBD1,TRBJ1-5,CASSYGGGRGQDQPQHF,TGTGCCAGCAGTTACGGGGGGGGCAGGGGGCAAGATCAGCCCCAGCATTTT
-,TRBV7-8,TRBD2,TRBJ2-1,CASSLPRRLAGTNNEQFF,TGTGCCAGCAGCTTACCCCGCCGACTAGCGGGGACCAACAATGAGCAGTTCTTC
-,TRBV11-2,TRBD2,TRBJ2-3,CASGMIAGSTDTQYF,TGTGCCAGCGGTATGATAGCGGGGAGCACAGATACGCAGTATTTT
-,TRBV15,-,TRBJ2-5,CATSREEEYGETQYF,TGTGCCACCAGCAGAGAGGAGGAGTATGGGGAGACCCAGTACTTC
-,TRBV2,-,TRBJ1-2,CASRASIGTLYGYTF,TGTGCCAGCAGAGCTTCAATCGGGACACTCTATGGCTACACCTTC
-,TRBV12-3/TRBV12-4,-,TRBJ2-5,CASSSSRQGKETQYF,-
-,TRBV28,-,TRBJ2-3,CASSSVTDTQYF,TGTGCCAGCAGTTCGGTGACAGATACGCAGTATTTT
-,TRBV24-1,TRBD2,TRBJ2-1,CATSDSWTSGGNEQFF,TGTGCCACCAGTGATTCCTGGACTAGCGGCGGCAATGAGCAGTTCTTC
-,TRBV28,-,TRBJ2-6,CASSLSFSGANVLTF,TGTGCCAGCAGTTTATCGTTCTCTGGGGCCAACGTCCTGACTTTC
-,TRBV11-1,-,TRBJ1-6,CASSSEVNSPLHF,TGTGCCAGCAGCTCAGAAGTTAATTCACCCCTCCACTTT
-,TRBV5-1,-,TRBJ2-5,CASMPHGGPKETQYF,TGCGCCAGCATGCCCCATGGGGGACCAAAAGAGACCCAGTACTTC
-,TRBV4-1,-,TRBJ1-2,CASSQDHLGSGYTF,TGCGCCAGCAGCCAAGATCATCTGGGAAGCGGCTACACCTTC
-,TRBV2,-,TRBJ1-1,CASSPGSGNTEAFF,TGTGCCAGCAGCCCGGGGAGCGGGAACACTGAAGCTTTCTTT
-,TRBV28,-,TRBJ2-2,CASGRSGTGELFF,TGTGCCAGTGGACGGAGCGGCACCGGGGAGCTGTTTTTT
-,TRBV7-2,-,TRBJ2-5,CASSFRGQQETQYF,TGTGCCAGCAGCTTCCGGGGTCAGCAAGAGACCCAGTACTTC
-,TRBV5-1,TRBD1,TRBJ2-5,CASSLDGRTGGAGRETQYF,TGCGCCAGCAGCTTAGATGGAAGGACAGGGGGCGCGGGGCGAGAGACCCAGTACTTC
once,TRBV20-1,-,TRBJ2-2,CSALGVRRNTGELFF,TGCAGTGCCCTGGGGGTCAGGAGGAACACCGGGGAGCTGTTTTTT
-,TRBV2,TRBD2,TRBJ2-5,CASRTSGAQETQYF,TGTGCCAGCAGGACTAGCGGGGCCCAAGAGACCCAGTACTTC
-,TRBV6-1,-,TRBJ1-5,CASSKRDMGNDQPQHF,TGTGCCAGCAGTAAACGGGACATGGGGAACGACCAGCCCCAGCATTTT
-,TRBV4-2,-,TRBJ1-1,CASSQVGSPLNTEAFF,TGTGCCAGCAGCCAAGTTGGCAGTCCCCTGAACACTGAAGCTTTCTTT
once,TRBV5-1,-,TRBJ1-1,CASSLGTALTEAFF,TGCGCCAGCAGCTTGGGGACAGCACTAACTGAAGCTTTCTTT
-,TRBV5-4,TRBD2,TRBJ2-1,CASSPGGLAGREQFF,TGTGCCAGCAGCCCGGGCGGACTAGCGGGAAGAGAGCAGTTCTTC
-,TRBV18,-,TRBJ2-7,CASSPDRDEQYF,TGTGCCAGCTCACCAGACCGTGACGAGCAGTACTTC
-,TRBV15,-,TRBJ2-6,CATSRVPEEGANVLTF,TGTGCCACCAGCAGAGTTCCGGAGGAGGGGGCCAACGTCCTGACTTTC
-,TRBV18,-,TRBJ1-3,CASSPRGADGNTIYF,TGTGCCAGCTCACCACGGGGGGCTGATGGAAACACCATATATTTT